This T cell receptor beta chain was observed in a study of early T cells in non-severe SARS-CoV-2 infection. Study background: Chains stayed unpaired after sequencing of bulk RNA from unsorted whole blood. Study findings and constraints: Private and CD4 specificities were missed by VDJdb matching, which favored anti-spike CD8 responses.

CDR3 length: 15 residues. The germline CDR1 and CDR2 sequences are MNHEY and SVGEGT. Germline trimming cut 6 bases from V and 5 bases from J; bases unmatched to any gene: 12. TCRdb recomputed calls from the 5' RACE reads with MiXCR, one row per CDR3 protein. In the table there are about 20,000 distinct CDR3 sequences, about 4.3% of which are singletons. Notes on this clonotype: Its antigen remains unknown.

This receptor was obtained from an adult who was a healthcare worker with PCR-confirmed SARS-CoV-2 infection or an uninfected control (not recorded which). J is TRBJ2-7 and V is TRBV6-2 or TRBV6-3, with 8 nucleotides matching TRBD1. Sequencing input: whole blood. The CDR3 reads CASSPTHPGQDEQYF. In DNA, the CDR3 is TGTGCCAGCAGCCCCACACACCCGGGACAGGACGAGCAGTACTTC.